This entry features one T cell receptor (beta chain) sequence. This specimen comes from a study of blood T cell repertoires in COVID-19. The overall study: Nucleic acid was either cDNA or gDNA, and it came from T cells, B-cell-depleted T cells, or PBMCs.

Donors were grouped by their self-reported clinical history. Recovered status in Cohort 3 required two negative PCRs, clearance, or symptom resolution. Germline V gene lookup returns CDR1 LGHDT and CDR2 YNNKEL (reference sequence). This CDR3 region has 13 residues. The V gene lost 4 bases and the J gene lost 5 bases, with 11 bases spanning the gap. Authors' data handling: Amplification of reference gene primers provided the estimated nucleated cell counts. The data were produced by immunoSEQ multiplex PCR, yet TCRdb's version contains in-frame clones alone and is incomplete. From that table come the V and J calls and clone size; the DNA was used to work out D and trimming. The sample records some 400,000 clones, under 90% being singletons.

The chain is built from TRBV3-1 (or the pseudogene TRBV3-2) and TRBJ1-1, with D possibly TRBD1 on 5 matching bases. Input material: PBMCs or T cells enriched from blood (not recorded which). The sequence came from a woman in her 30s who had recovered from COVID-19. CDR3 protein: CASSPGRGTEAFF. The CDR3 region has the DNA TGTGCCAGCAGCCCCGGTAGGGGAACTGAAGCTTTCTTT.